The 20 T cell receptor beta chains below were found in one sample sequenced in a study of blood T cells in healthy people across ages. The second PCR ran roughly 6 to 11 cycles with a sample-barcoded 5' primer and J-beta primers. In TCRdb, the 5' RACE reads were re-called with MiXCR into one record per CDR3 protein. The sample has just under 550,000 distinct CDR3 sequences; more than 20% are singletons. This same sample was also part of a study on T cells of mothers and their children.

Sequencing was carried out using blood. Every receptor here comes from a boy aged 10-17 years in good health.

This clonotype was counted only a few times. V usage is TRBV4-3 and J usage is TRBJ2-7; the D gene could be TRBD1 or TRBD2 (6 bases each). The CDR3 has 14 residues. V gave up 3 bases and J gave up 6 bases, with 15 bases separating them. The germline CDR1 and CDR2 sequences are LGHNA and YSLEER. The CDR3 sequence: CASSQGVGGVEQYF. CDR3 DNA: TGCGCCAGCAGCCAGGGGGTGGGGGGCGTCGAGCAGTACTTC.

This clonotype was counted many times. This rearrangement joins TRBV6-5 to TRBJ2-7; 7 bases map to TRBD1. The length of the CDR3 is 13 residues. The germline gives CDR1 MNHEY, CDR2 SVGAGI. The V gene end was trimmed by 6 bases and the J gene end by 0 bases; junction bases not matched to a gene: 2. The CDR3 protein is CASRGTASYEQYF. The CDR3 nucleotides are TGTGCCAGCAGGGGGACAGCCTCCTACGAGCAGTACTTC.

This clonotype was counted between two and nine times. This CDR3 reads CASSSKVVGTQYF. The CDR3 DNA sequence: TGTGCCAGCAGCTCAAAAGTGGTTGGGACCCAGTACTTC. The J gene is TRBJ2-5, the V gene TRBV7-2; D is ambiguous. CDR3 size: 13 residues. From germline, CDR1 is SGHTA and CDR2 FQGNSA. Deletions cut 4 bases from V and 7 bases from J, with 13 bases between.

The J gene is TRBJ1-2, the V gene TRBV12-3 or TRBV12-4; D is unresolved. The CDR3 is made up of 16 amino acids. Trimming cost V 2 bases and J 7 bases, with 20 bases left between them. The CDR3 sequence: CASSLRFGRPVFGYTF. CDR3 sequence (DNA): TGTGCCAGCAGTTTAAGGTTCGGCAGGCCCGTTTTTGGCTACACCTTC.

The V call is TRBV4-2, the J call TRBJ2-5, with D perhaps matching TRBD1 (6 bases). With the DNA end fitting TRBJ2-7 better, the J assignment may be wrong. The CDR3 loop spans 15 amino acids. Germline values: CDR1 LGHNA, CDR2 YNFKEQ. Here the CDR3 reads CASSQGVDSSYEQYF. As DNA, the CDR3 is TGTGCCAGCAGCCAAGGAGTGGACAGTTCCTACGAGCAGTACTTC.

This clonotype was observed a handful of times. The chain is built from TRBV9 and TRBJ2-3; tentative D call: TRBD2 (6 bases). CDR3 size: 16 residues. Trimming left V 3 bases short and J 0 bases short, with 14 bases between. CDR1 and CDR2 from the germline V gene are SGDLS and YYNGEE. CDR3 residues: CASSAGTSGSTDTQYF. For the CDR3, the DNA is TGTGCCAGCAGCGCCGGGACCAGCGGGAGCACAGATACGCAGTATTTT.

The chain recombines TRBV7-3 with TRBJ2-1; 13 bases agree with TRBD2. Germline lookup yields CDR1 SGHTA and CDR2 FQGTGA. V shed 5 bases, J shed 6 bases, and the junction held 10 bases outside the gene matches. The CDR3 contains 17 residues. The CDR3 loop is CASSPYGLAGVSNEQFF. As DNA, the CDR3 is TGTGCCAGCAGCCCCTACGGACTAGCGGGAGTTTCCAATGAGCAGTTCTTC. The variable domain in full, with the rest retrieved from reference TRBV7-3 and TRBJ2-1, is GAGVSQTPSNKVTEKGKYVELRCDPISGHTALYWYRQSLGQGPEFLIYFQGTGAADDSGLPNDRFFAVRPEGSVSTLKIQRTERGDSAVYLCASSPYGLAGVSNEQFFGPGTRLTVL.

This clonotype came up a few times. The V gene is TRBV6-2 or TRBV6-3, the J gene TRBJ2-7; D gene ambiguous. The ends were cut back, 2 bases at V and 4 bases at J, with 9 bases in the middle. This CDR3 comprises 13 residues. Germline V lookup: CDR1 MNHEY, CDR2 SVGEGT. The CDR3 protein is CASSYLEGYEQYF. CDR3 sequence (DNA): TGTGCCAGCAGTTACCTGGAAGGGTACGAGCAGTACTTC.

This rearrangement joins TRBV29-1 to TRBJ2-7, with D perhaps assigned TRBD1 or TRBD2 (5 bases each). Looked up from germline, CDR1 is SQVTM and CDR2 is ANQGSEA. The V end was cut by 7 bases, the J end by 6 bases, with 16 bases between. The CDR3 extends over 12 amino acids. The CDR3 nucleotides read TGCAGCGCAGTTGAGGGGAATACCGAGCAGTACTTC. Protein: CSAVEGNTEQYF.

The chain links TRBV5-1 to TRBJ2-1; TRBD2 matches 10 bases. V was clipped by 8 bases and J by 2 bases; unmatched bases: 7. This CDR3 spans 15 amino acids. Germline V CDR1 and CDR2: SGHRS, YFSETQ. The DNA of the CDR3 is TGCGCCAGTAGCAAGAGCGGGGGGGCCTACAATGAGCAGTTCTTC. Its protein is CASSKSGGAYNEQFF.

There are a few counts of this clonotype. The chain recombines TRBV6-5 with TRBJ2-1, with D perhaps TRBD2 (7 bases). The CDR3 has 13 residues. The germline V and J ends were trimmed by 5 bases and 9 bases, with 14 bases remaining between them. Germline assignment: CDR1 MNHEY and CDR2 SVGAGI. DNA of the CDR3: TGTGCCAGCAGTCCAGGGGCTAGCGGTGAGCAGTTCTTC. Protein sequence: CASSPGASGEQFF.

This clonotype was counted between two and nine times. CDR3 nucleotides: TGTGCCAGCAGCTCCTACGGGTCGGGAAACACCATATATTTT. This translates into CASSSYGSGNTIYF. The gene calls are TRBV11-2 and TRBJ1-3; D is unclear. Germline CDR1 is SGHAT and CDR2 is FQNNGV. V dropped 4 bases and J dropped 4 bases, with 11 bases sitting between them. The CDR3 totals 14 residues.

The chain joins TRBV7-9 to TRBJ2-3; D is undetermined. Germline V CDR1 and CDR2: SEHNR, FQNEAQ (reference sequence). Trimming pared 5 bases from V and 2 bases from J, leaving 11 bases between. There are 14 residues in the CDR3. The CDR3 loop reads CASSLGSITDTQYF. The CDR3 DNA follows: TGTGCCAGCAGCCTAGGGTCTATCACAGATACGCAGTATTTT. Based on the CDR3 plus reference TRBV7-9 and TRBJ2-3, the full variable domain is DTGVSQNPRHKITKRGQNVTFRCDPISEHNRLYWYRQTLGQGPEFLTYFQNEAQLEKSRLLSDRFSAERPKGSFSTLEIQRTEQGDSAMYLCASSLGSITDTQYFGPGTRLTVL.

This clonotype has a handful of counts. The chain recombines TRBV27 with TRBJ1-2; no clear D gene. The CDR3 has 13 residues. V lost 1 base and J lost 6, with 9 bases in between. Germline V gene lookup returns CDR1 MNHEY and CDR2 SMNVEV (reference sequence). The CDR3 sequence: CASSLLGLNGYTF. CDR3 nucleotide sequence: TGTGCCAGCAGTTTATTGGGTCTGAATGGCTACACCTTC.

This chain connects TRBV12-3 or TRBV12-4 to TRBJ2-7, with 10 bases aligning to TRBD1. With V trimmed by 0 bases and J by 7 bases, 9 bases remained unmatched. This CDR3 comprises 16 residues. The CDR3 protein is CASSLAAGTGDREQYF. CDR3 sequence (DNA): TGTGCCAGCAGTTTAGCGGCGGGGACAGGGGATAGGGAGCAGTACTTC.

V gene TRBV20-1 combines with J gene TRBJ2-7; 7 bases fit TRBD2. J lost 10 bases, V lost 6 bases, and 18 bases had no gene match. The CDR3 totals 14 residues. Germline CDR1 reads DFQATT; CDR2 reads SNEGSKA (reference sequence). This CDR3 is CSATIGGGGYFQYF. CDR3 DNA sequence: TGCAGTGCCACTATTGGGGGGGGAGGCTACTTCCAGTACTTC.

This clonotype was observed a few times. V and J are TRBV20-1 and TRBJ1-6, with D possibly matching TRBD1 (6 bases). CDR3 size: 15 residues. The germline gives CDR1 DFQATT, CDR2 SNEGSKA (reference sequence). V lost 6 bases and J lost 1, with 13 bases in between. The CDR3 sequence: CSARRTDSYNSPLHF. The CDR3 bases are TGCAGTGCCAGAAGGACAGATTCCTATAATTCACCCCTCCACTTT.

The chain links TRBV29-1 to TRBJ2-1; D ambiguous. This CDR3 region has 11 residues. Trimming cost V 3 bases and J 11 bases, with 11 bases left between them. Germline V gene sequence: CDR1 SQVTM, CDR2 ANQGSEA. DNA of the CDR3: TGCAGCGTTGAGCTCCCTGGGAAGCAGTTCTTC. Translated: CSVELPGKQFF.

CDR3 in amino acids: CASSVGSGGVRGYTF. CDR3 bases: TGTGCCAGCAGTGTAGGGTCTGGCGGGGTACGGGGCTACACCTTC. V is TRBV27 and J is TRBJ1-2; D call uncertain. The CDR3 runs 15 residues. Germline-derived CDR1 and CDR2 are MNHEY and SMNVEV (reference sequence). V lost 5 bases and J 8 bases, leaving 21 bases between the germline ends.

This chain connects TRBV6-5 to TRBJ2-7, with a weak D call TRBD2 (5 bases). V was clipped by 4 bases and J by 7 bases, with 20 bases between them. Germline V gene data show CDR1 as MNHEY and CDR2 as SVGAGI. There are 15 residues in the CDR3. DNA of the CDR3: TGTGCCAGCAGTTCCTGGGGAGTTATGCCGGGGGAGCAGTACTTC. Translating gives CASSSWGVMPGEQYF.